The 16 T cell receptor beta chains presented below share a single source sample, sequenced in a study of technical replicates of blood from a handful of donors. The protocol was immunoSEQ multiplex PCR, while the TCRdb copy is restricted to in-frame clones and leaves out a portion. The data contain approximately 13,000 clones, roughly 77% of them seen just once; the ten biggest clones take up 12%. Sequencing was performed on PBMCs. These receptors came from a human donor in good health.

The V gene is TRBV5-1, the J gene TRBJ1-2; 9 nucleotides agree with TRBD1. In germline, CDR1 is SGHRS, CDR2 YFSETQ. After removal of 3 bases from V and 7 bases from J, the junction contained 13 bases not matched to a gene. CDR3 length: 16 residues. CDR3 coding DNA: TGCGCCAGCAGCTCACAGACCGGGACAGGGAGTCGTGGCTACACCTTC. Translated, it gives CASSSQTGTGSRGYTF.

This chain joins TRBV5-1 and TRBJ1-1; perhaps TRBD1 as D (5 bases). The CDR3 totals 15 residues. Germline CDR1 is SGHRS and CDR2 is YFSETQ. V was shortened by 3 bases and J by 10 bases, with 22 bases between the two germline ends. The CDR3 protein is CASSSFQSRAGGAFF. DNA of the CDR3: TGCGCCAGCAGCTCGTTCCAGAGCCGCGCGGGGGGAGCTTTCTTT.

The chain uses TRBV5-1 and TRBJ2-2; TRBD2 agrees at 9 bases. This CDR3 is 16 amino acids long. The ends lost 1 base at V and 0 bases at J; junction bases unmatched: 1. CDR1 and CDR2 (germline): SGHRS, YFSETQ. The CDR3 reads CASSLSSGANTGELFF. Written as DNA, the CDR3 is TGCGCCAGCAGCTTGTCTAGCGGGGCGAACACCGGGGAGCTGTTTTTT.

The V and J genes are TRBV10-3 and TRBJ1-1; D is unclear. This CDR3 has 14 residues. Trimming cost V 2 bases and J 0 bases, with 7 bases left between them. The germline V gene has CDR1 ENHRY and CDR2 SYGVKD. CDR3 in DNA: TGTGCCATCAGTGAGGGGAGGGTGAACACTGAAGCTTTCTTT. Its translation is CAISEGRVNTEAFF.

CDR3 DNA: TGTGCCAGCGGGGCCGACAGTGAATGGGAAAAACTGTTTTTT. Amino acids: CASGADSEWEKLFF. This chain uses TRBV6-1 with TRBJ1-4; tentative D call: TRBD1 (5 bases). The CDR3 runs 14 residues. Trimming pared 8 bases from V and 8 bases from J, leaving 18 bases between. From germline, CDR1 is MNHNS and CDR2 SASEGT.

This clone was counted once. The gene calls are TRBV5-4 and TRBJ2-3, with 14 bases aligning to TRBD2. This CDR3 has 16 residues. The V segment lost 4 bases and the J segment 4 bases; nucleotides outside the gene matches: 5. The germline gives CDR1 SGHNT, CDR2 YYREEE (reference sequence). The CDR3 loop is CASSVGLAGGADTQYF. The CDR3 nucleotides are TGTGCCAGCAGCGTAGGACTAGCGGGAGGCGCAGATACGCAGTATTTT.

The J gene is TRBJ2-5, the V gene TRBV6-5; TRBD2 is a possible D gene (5 bases). Germline V gene sequence: CDR1 MNHEY, CDR2 SVGAGI. The V and J ends lost 6 bases and 5 bases respectively, with 10 bases between them. The CDR3 consists of 12 residues. CDR3 DNA: TGTGCCAGCAGGGGAGTGGGGGAGACCCAGTACTTC. As protein: CASRGVGETQYF.

The chain recombines TRBV19 with TRBJ1-1, with D possibly being TRBD1 (6 bases). Germline CDR1 reads LNHDA; CDR2 reads SQIVND (reference sequence). The CDR3 runs 13 residues. Between the trimmed V and J ends, which lost 5 bases and 7 bases, there was a span of 14 bases. CDR3 sequence (DNA): TGTGCCAGTAGTCCGGGACAATTGGTTGAAGCTTTCTTT. Protein: CASSPGQLVEAFF.

This rearrangement joins TRBV6-1 to TRBJ1-5, with D tentatively TRBD1 (5 bases). Germline V gives CDR1 MNHNS, CDR2 SASEGT. V gave up 2 bases and J gave up 6 bases, with 17 bases separating them. CDR3 size: 16 residues. The CDR3 bases are TGTGCCAGCAGTGAAAGGGGTGGCACACTTGGTCAGCCCCAGCATTTT. It translates to CASSERGGTLGQPQHF.

This clone was observed a handful of times. The chain couples TRBV2 to TRBJ2-7, with D possibly being TRBD1 (6 bases). Between the trimmed V and J ends, which lost 2 bases and 0 bases, there was a span of 11 bases. This CDR3 comprises 15 residues. Per germline, CDR1 SNHLY and CDR2 FYNNEI. For the CDR3, the DNA is TGTGCCAGCAGTGAAACGTCCAGGGGCTCCTACGAGCAGTACTTC. It specifies CASSETSRGSYEQYF.

V is TRBV27 and J is TRBJ1-2; D is uncertain. V was trimmed by 4 bases and J by 5 bases, leaving 14 bases between them. The CDR3 is 14 amino acids. From germline, CDR1 is MNHEY and CDR2 SMNVEV (reference sequence). The CDR3 bases are TGTGCCAGCAGTTCTCCGGGGTTTCTGTATGGCTACACCTTC. Translating it yields CASSSPGFLYGYTF.

The chain carries TRBV30 and TRBJ2-5; D gene ambiguous. The length of the CDR3 is 15 residues. Per the germline V gene, CDR1 is GTSNPN and CDR2 is SVGIG (reference sequence). Trimming pared 0 bases from V and 5 bases from J, leaving 16 bases between. This CDR3 is CAWSVGPGLFETQYF. The CDR3 DNA sequence: TGTGCCTGGAGTGTTGGCCCAGGTCTTTTTGAGACCCAGTACTTC.

V is TRBV4-1 and J is TRBJ2-7, with 15 bases fitting TRBD2. The CDR3 spans 17 residues. With 0 bases clipped from V and 5 bases from J, the junction kept 5 bases outside the gene matches. Germline CDR1 and CDR2: MGHRA and YSYEKL. The CDR3 DNA sequence: TGCGCCAGCAGCCAAGAGCGGACTAGCGGGAGGGGGAACGAGCAGTACTTC. Residues: CASSQERTSGRGNEQYF.

As to this clone: The junction and the germline gene differ at one end; a read error may be behind it. V gene TRBV19 combines with J gene TRBJ2-1; 11 positions agree with TRBD2. This CDR3 comprises 14 residues. Per the germline V gene, CDR1 is LNHDA and CDR2 is SQIVND (reference sequence). CDR3 residues: CASIIAGGGNEQFF. In DNA, the CDR3 is TGTGCCAGTATTATAGCGGGAGGGGGGAATGAGCAGTTCTTC.

The V call is TRBV30, the J call TRBJ2-5, with 9 nucleotides matching TRBD1. CDR3 length: 14 residues. Germline assignment: CDR1 GTSNPN and CDR2 SVGIG (reference sequence). Trimming took 2 bases from V and 5 from J; bases not matched to a gene: 6. CDR3 amino acids: CAWSPGTGTETQYF. DNA of the CDR3: TGTGCCTGGAGTCCCGGGACAGGGACGGAGACCCAGTACTTC. The complete variable domain, with remaining parts taken from reference TRBV30 and TRBJ2-5, reads SQTIHQWPATLVQPVGSPLSLECTVEGTSNPNLYWYRQAAGRGLQLLFYSVGIGQISSEVPQNLSASRPQDRQFILSSKKLLLSDSGFYLCAWSPGTGTETQYFGPGTRLLVL.

In this sample, this clone turned up a few times. The J gene is TRBJ2-3, the V gene TRBV30, with 12 bases identical to TRBD2. Germline CDR1 GTSNPN, CDR2 SVGIG (reference sequence). This CDR3 has 16 residues. The ends lost 0 bases at V and 4 bases at J; junction bases unmatched: 5. CDR3 residues: CAWSVLAGGTPDTQYF. The CDR3, as DNA: TGTGCCTGGAGTGTACTAGCGGGAGGAACGCCAGATACGCAGTATTTT.